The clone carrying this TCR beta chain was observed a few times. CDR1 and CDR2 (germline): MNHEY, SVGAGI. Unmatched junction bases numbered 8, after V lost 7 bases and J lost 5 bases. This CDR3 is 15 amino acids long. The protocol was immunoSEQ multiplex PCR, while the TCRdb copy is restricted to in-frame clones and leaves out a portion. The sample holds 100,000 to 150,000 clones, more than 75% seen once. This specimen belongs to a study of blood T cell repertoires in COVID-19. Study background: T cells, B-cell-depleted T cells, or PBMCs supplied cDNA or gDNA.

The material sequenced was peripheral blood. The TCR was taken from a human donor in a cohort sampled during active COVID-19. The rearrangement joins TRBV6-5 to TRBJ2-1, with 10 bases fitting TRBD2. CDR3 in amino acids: CASMLSGTSDNEQFF. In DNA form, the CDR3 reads TGTGCCAGCATGCTTAGTGGGACTAGCGACAATGAGCAGTTCTTC.